This TCR beta chain was sequenced in a study of tumor and adjacent non-tumor tissue in lung cancer (dated by TCRdb to 2016 to 2019). Study-level background: Of the cohort, eleven to twelve patients had adenocarcinoma, 2 had squamous cell carcinoma and 1 had small cell lung cancer. The 15 enrolled patients, of whom around ten were men and 5 were women, were aged roughly 31 to 85 years and were diagnosed with TNM stage I to III disease. Sequencing generated a total of approximately 130 million productive TCRbeta reads, averaging around 4.2 million reads per sample. Using bulk TCRbeta repertoires from some 15 lung cancer patients, the study set lung tumor tissue side by side with matched distant non-tumor lung tissue. TCRbeta CDR3 sequencing was performed on approximately 30 paired specimens, with one tumor sample and one normal lung sample collected per patient. Overall study outcomes, separate from this receptor: Only roughly 14 patients were in the cohort, and the authors stated that larger samples and more detailed clinical data are needed. The top 100 clones accounted for a significantly larger cumulative portion of the repertoire in normal lung than in tumor tissue. Tumor tissue showed significantly greater TCR diversity (inverse Simpson) than normal lung tissue (approximately 430 vs 150, P = 0.0075, Mann-Whitney U test). The sequencing platform is not named in the methods, and unique molecular identifiers are not mentioned. Because peripheral blood was not sequenced, blood TCRbeta repertoires in the lung cancer patients of the study were not examined. TCR diversity was significantly higher in younger patients, and greater tumor TCR diversity was associated with shorter overall survival and shorter disease-free survival.

RNA was isolated from bulk, unsorted tissue, and RNA quality was assessed with a NanoDrop ND-1000 and an Agilent 2100. For the normal lung samples, distant non-tumor tissue was collected more than 3 cm away from the tumor edge. Donors were newly diagnosed lung cancer patients admitted for thoracic surgery in China between August and November 2014, without prior chemotherapy. Anyone who had undergone radiotherapy or chemotherapy before, or who had another cancer at the same time, was left out of the study. Pieces of surgical tissue measuring about 1-2.1 cm3 were kept in RNAlater solution and held at -80 degrees C until needed. Remarks on this clonotype: This receptor's antigen is unknown. A much larger clone differs by one base, so this may be a read error.

The CDR3, cysteine through phenylalanine, is 14 amino acids long. The DNA shown is the 42-base CDR3, in frame from base 1. V was cut back by 2 bases and J by 5 bases, leaving a gap of 12 bases between them. Sequences ENHRY (CDR1) and SYGVKD (CDR2) are obtained from the germline V gene. The library was built by means of multiplex PCR. Sequenced using an Illumina HiSeq 2500. Following protocols modified from ARM-PCR, the researchers constructed TCRbeta libraries through three rounds of nested PCR with primers (Table S4). PCR products of 200-500 bp were gel-excised and purified with the QIAquick gel extraction kit before sequencing. Under the source paper's analysis protocol: Trimmomatic was used to clean the reads, FLASH merged the cleaned reads into complete CDR3 sequences, and MiTCR assigned the sequences to V(D)J germline segments. Clonal diversity was computed as the inverse Simpson's index with VDJtools. In-frame sequences lacking a premature stop codon were counted as productive reads. Using fastp trimming at Q25 and MiXCR clonotype assembly, TCRdb reanalyzed the public sequencing data and kept in-frame beta chains. Every entry covers one CDR3 protein and lists the most common genes and DNA from its rows. TCRdb's processing, not the authors' own work, is the source of the V and J calls. Here the sample has more than 55,000 distinct CDR3 sequences; over 60% occur a single time. The leading ten clones occupy 25% to 35% of the sample.

This clonotype was obtained from a man in his sixties or seventies with non-small cell lung cancer. Material for sequencing was distant non-tumor lung tissue. Recombination joined TRBV10-3 with TRBJ2-5, with TRBD2 perhaps the D gene, on 6 matching bases. DNA sequence: TGTGCCATCAGTGAGACTAGCACGGGGGAGACCCAGTACTTC. It translates as CAISETSTGETQYF.